One sample yielded the 18 T cell receptor beta chains listed below, sequenced in a study of T-cell memory formation after mild COVID-19. Each CDR3 protein gets one entry after TCRdb re-called the 5' RACE reads with MiXCR. The sample records roughly 89,000 distinct CDR3 sequences, about 13% being singletons. The material sequenced was PBMCs or a T cell subset sorted from them (not recorded which). The source of these receptors is an adult woman who had mild COVID-19 (a few samples of this study predate the infection). Cell type and time point are not known.

This clonotype was seen a few times. The chain links TRBV20-1 to TRBJ1-2; possible D gene TRBD1, 5 bases. Germline CDR1 and CDR2: DFQATT and SNEGSKA (reference sequence). V was trimmed by 6 bases and J by 1 base, leaving 15 bases between them. This CDR3 is 14 amino acids long. As DNA, the CDR3 is TGCAGTGCGCCGGGGGACCTCTTTAACTATGGCTACACCTTC. This sequence encodes CSAPGDLFNYGYTF.

V gene TRBV27 combines with J gene TRBJ2-7; TRBD1 might be the D (5 bases). Germline CDR1 and CDR2: MNHEY and SMNVEV (reference sequence). The CDR3 contains 12 residues. Trimming removed 2 bases at V and 5 bases at J, with 7 bases between. The CDR3 DNA is TGTGCCAGCAGTTTACCAGGGAACGAGCAGTACTTC. It encodes CASSLPGNEQYF.

The rearrangement joins TRBV7-6 to TRBJ2-7; TRBD2 aligns across 13 bases. Germline lookup yields CDR1 SGHVS and CDR2 FNYEAQ. The CDR3 has 16 residues. V lost 5 bases, J lost 6 bases, and 10 bases stayed unmatched. The CDR3 reads CASSPRGLAGAVEQYF. The CDR3 DNA sequence: TGTGCCAGCAGCCCGCGAGGACTAGCGGGAGCAGTCGAGCAGTACTTC.

The chain combines TRBV5-6 with TRBJ1-6; TRBD1 agrees at 7 bases. This CDR3 contains 14 residues. The junction had 4 bases not matched to a gene; V was cut back by 3 bases and J by 7 bases. CDR1 is SGHDT, CDR2 YYEEEE, per germline. CDR3 protein: CASSSGTDNSPLHF. Written as DNA, the CDR3 is TGTGCCAGCAGCTCCGGGACAGACAATTCACCCCTCCACTTT.

The sample holds a few counts of this clonotype. The chain recombines TRBV9 with TRBJ2-7; D not resolved. This CDR3 spans 15 amino acids. Trimming stripped 0 bases from V and 1 base from J, with 11 bases between. Germline loops: CDR1 SGDLS, CDR2 YYNGEE. DNA of the CDR3: TGTGCCAGCAGCGTAGCGTCGGGCACTTCCTACGAGCAGTACTTC. Its translation: CASSVASGTSYEQYF.

The table lists this clonotype with a few counts. The CDR3 spells CAWMEPNTGELFF. In nucleotides, the CDR3 is TGTGCCTGGATGGAGCCGAACACCGGGGAGCTGTTTTTT. The rearrangement joins TRBV30 to TRBJ2-2; D remains unclear. Between the trimmed V and J ends, which lost 4 bases and 0 bases, there was a span of 6 bases. The V gene's germline CDR1 is GTSNPN and CDR2 SVGIG (reference sequence). The CDR3 sequence is 13 residues long.

This clonotype has a count of ten or more. This chain links TRBV4-3 with TRBJ2-7; 7 bases fit TRBD2. This CDR3 has 15 amino acids. V was clipped by 1 base and J by 1 base; unmatched bases: 4. Germline lookup yields CDR1 LGHNA and CDR2 YSLEER. CDR3 coding DNA: TGCGCCAGCAGCCAAGTAGGTAGCGGGTCCTACGAGCAGTACTTC. As protein: CASSQVGSGSYEQYF.

CDR3 sequence: CASSSSGRSTDTQYF. The CDR3 nucleotides are TGTGCCAGCAGCTCTAGCGGGAGGTCCACAGATACGCAGTATTTT. The chain couples TRBV12-3 or TRBV12-4 to TRBJ2-3; TRBD2 matches 11 bases. With 6 bases clipped from V and 2 bases from J, the junction kept 4 bases outside the gene matches. This CDR3 has 15 residues.

The rearrangement uses TRBV29-1 and TRBJ2-7; D is perhaps TRBD1 (6 bases). The CDR3 loop spans 13 amino acids. V lost 6 bases and J 0 bases, leaving 12 bases between the germline ends. Germline loops: CDR1 SQVTM, CDR2 ANQGSEA. CDR3 amino acids: CSVQGTDSYEQYF. In DNA form, the CDR3 reads TGCAGCGTGCAGGGGACCGACTCCTACGAGCAGTACTTC.

J is TRBJ1-2 and V is TRBV6-5; no definite D call. The germline CDR1 and CDR2 sequences are MNHEY and SVGAGI. The V end was cut by 6 bases, the J end by 2 bases, with 7 bases between. The length of the CDR3 is 12 residues. The CDR3 loop reads CASSPGNYGYTF. CDR3 sequence (DNA): TGTGCCAGCAGCCCCGGGAACTATGGCTACACCTTC.

V is TRBV4-1 and J is TRBJ1-5; a possible D gene is TRBD1 (6 bases). The CDR3 is 14 residues long. Germline CDR1 is MGHRA and CDR2 is YSYEKL. V was shortened by 3 bases and J by 4 bases, with 10 bases between the two germline ends. CDR3 nucleotide sequence: TGCGCCAGCAGCCAGGAGGGGGTGAATCAGCCCCAGCATTTT. Encoded protein: CASSQEGVNQPQHF.

The rearrangement links TRBV28 to TRBJ1-1; the D is unclear. The CDR3 runs 12 residues. Looked up from germline, CDR1 is MDHEN and CDR2 is SYDVKM. V lost 3 bases and J 8 bases, leaving 10 bases between the germline ends. CDR3 nucleotides: TGTGCCAGCAGTTTCTGGCAGACCGAAGCTTTCTTT. Translation gives CASSFWQTEAFF.

Concerning this clonotype: Being one base from a much bigger clone, this may be a read error. The chain uses TRBV20-1 and TRBJ2-1, with D hard to call. V shed 5 bases and J shed 5 bases, with 13 bases lying between them. The CDR3 length is 13 residues. Germline V gene sequence: CDR1 DFQATT, CDR2 SNEGSKA (reference sequence). The chain's CDR3 is CSAPHRAHNEQFF. The CDR3 DNA reads as TGCAGTGCTCCTCATCGGGCCCACAATGAGCAGTTCTTC.

The chain uses TRBV11-2 and TRBJ2-2; tentatively, D is TRBD1 or TRBD2 (5 bases each). V was trimmed by 1 base and J by 0 bases, leaving 6 bases between them. CDR3 length equals 15 residues. The germline V gene encodes CDR1 SGHAT and CDR2 FQNNGV. CDR3 sequence reads: CASSLGGTNTGELFF. The DNA for the CDR3 is TGTGCCAGCAGCTTAGGGGGGACGAACACCGGGGAGCTGTTTTTT. Filled out from reference TRBV11-2 and TRBJ2-2, the complete variable domain reads EAGVAQSPRYKIIEKRQSVAFWCNPISGHATLYWYQQILGQGPKLLIQFQNNGVVDDSQLPKDRFSAERLKGVDSTLKIQPAKLEDSAVYLCASSLGGTNTGELFFGEGSRLTVL.

This clonotype was picked up a small number of times. This chain uses TRBV20-1 with TRBJ2-1, with D tentatively TRBD1 or TRBD2 (5 bases each). From germline, CDR1 is DFQATT and CDR2 SNEGSKA (reference sequence). The CDR3 contains 14 residues. V shed 3 bases and J shed 0 bases, with 9 bases lying between them. The CDR3 region is CSASGTLSYNEQFF. The CDR3, as DNA: TGCAGTGCTAGCGGGACCCTCTCCTACAATGAGCAGTTCTTC.

Only a few counts were recorded for this clonotype. This chain joins TRBV4-3 and TRBJ2-1; 8 bases agree with TRBD1. Trimming cost V 5 bases and J 2 bases; bases outside gene matches: 5. This CDR3 is built from 15 residues. Germline lookup yields CDR1 LGHNA and CDR2 YSLEER. CDR3 in DNA: TGCGCCAGCAGCAAACGACAGGGGCCCTACAATGAGCAGTTCTTC. This gives the protein CASSKRQGPYNEQFF.

This clonotype occurred a few times. The chain carries TRBV29-1 and TRBJ1-1; D remains ambiguous. With 1 base removed from V and 10 bases from J, the gap between germline ends came to 16 bases. Looked up from germline, CDR1 is SQVTM and CDR2 is ANQGSEA. The length of the CDR3 is 13 residues. CDR3 protein: CSVEAVGWCRAFF. The CDR3 nucleotides are TGCAGCGTTGAAGCGGTCGGGTGGTGTAGAGCTTTCTTT. Together with reference TRBV29-1 and TRBJ1-1, the CDR3 gives the full variable domain: SAVISQKPSRDICQRGTSLTIQCQVDSQVTMMFWYRQQPGQSLTLIATANQGSEATYESGFVIDKFPISRPNLTFSTLTVSNMSPEDSSIYLCSVEAVGWCRAFFGQGTRLTVV.

There are a few counts of this clonotype. V is TRBV14 and J is TRBJ1-6; D unresolved. Between the trimmed V and J ends, which lost 0 bases and 0 bases, there was a span of 9 bases. The CDR3 runs 17 residues. Germline V gene data show CDR1 as SGHDN and CDR2 as FVKESK. The CDR3 spells CASSQDLKYSYNSPLHF. The DNA of the CDR3 is TGTGCCAGCAGCCAAGATCTAAAGTACTCCTATAATTCACCCCTCCACTTT.